The sequence of this T cell receptor beta chain was determined in a study of T cell responses to AZD1222 COVID-19 vaccine. V lost 9 bases and J lost 6, with 21 bases in between. The CDR3 contains 15 residues. Germline lookup yields CDR1 MDHEN and CDR2 SYDVKM. Assay used: immunoSEQ multiplex PCR; TCRdb lists only in-frame clones, some missing. The profile shows about 85,000 clones, 88% of them singletons. The rearrangement uses TRBV28 and TRBJ2-1; D might be TRBD1 (7 bases). The specimen comprised peripheral blood, sampled on day 0 of AZD1222 vaccination. The TCR was taken from an adult in good health. CDR3 protein: CASTQGGALSNEQFF. The CDR3 DNA is TGTGCCAGTACTCAGGGGGGAGCCCTCTCCAATGAGCAGTTCTTC.